These 27 T cell receptor beta chains share one sample of origin, sequenced in a study of shared clonotypes between healthy human individuals. Terminally differentiated effector memory CD45RA+ cells were left out of the naive CD8 fraction, which was CD45RO-negative and positively selected for CCR7. The data were produced by immunoSEQ multiplex PCR, yet TCRdb's version contains in-frame clones alone and is incomplete. The table includes a few million clones, roughly 95% detected once. The specimen was naive CD8+ T cells from PBMCs. The source is a man aged 18 to 29 in good health. Some clones in this sample may be carry-over from other donors' samples.

V usage is TRBV13 and J usage is TRBJ2-3; D may correspond to TRBD1 or TRBD2 (5 bases each). Deletions cut 4 bases from V and 2 bases from J, with 13 bases between. This CDR3 spans 15 amino acids. CDR1 PRHDT and CDR2 FYEKMQ come from the germline V gene (reference sequence). CDR3 sequence reads: CASSSPGGNTDTQYF. The CDR3 DNA is TGTGCCAGCAGCTCTCCTGGGGGAAACACAGATACGCAGTATTTT.

V usage is TRBV7-8 and J usage is TRBJ2-4, with 9 bases lining up with TRBD1. CDR1 and CDR2 from the germline V gene are SGHVS and FQNEAQ. The CDR3 has 18 residues. With V trimmed by 5 bases and J by 1 base, 12 bases remained unmatched. The CDR3, as DNA: TGTGCCAGCAGCCTACCCAGGACAGGGGAACGGGCCAAAAACATTCAGTACTTC. Protein product: CASSLPRTGERAKNIQYF.

The chain carries TRBV6-1 and TRBJ2-7; no definite D call. The length of the CDR3 is 11 residues. The germline gives CDR1 MNHNS, CDR2 SASEGT. V was shortened by 1 base and J by 12 bases, with 10 bases between the two germline ends. The CDR3 DNA is TGTGCCAGCAGTGAAGGGGTTAGTCGGTACTTC. Protein sequence: CASSEGVSRYF.

On this clone itself: The sample has other DNA sequences that encode this CDR3 too. The rearrangement joins TRBV28 to TRBJ2-1, with D uncertain. Per the germline V gene, CDR1 is MDHEN and CDR2 is SYDVKM. V lost 5 bases and J lost 6, with 5 bases in between. This CDR3 has 11 residues. DNA of the CDR3: TGTGCCAGCAGTCCTCTCAATGAGCAGTTCTTC. Translating it yields CASSPLNEQFF. The full variable domain, completed using reference TRBV28 and TRBJ2-1, is DVKVTQSSRYLVKRTGEKVFLECVQDMDHENMFWYRQDPGLGLRLIYFSYDVKMKEKGDIPEGYSVSREKKERFSLILESASTNQTSMYLCASSPLNEQFFGPGTRLTVL.

A word on this clone: This specimen includes other DNA sequences encoding the same CDR3. The chain is built from TRBV14 and TRBJ2-7; D remains unclear. Germline lookup yields CDR1 SGHDN and CDR2 FVKESK. Trimming took 1 base from V and 4 from J, leaving 8 bases between them. The CDR3 contains 13 residues. In DNA, the CDR3 is TGTGCCAGCAGCCAAGTCGGCCCATACGAGCAGTACTTC. Protein product: CASSQVGPYEQYF.

This rearrangement joins TRBV5-1 to TRBJ2-3; 7 nucleotides line up with TRBD2. The CDR3 is made up of 17 amino acids. CDR1 and CDR2 from the germline V gene are SGHRS and YFSETQ. V trimming: 1 base; J trimming: 3 bases; junction bases outside the gene matches: 11. The CDR3 here is CASSLWSAGIITDTQYF. The CDR3 DNA reads as TGCGCCAGCAGCTTGTGGTCAGCGGGAATAATAACAGATACGCAGTATTTT. The full variable domain, its missing parts supplied by reference TRBV5-1 and TRBJ2-3, is KAGVTQTPRYLIKTRGQQVTLSCSPISGHRSVSWYQQTPGQGLQFLFEYFSETQRNKGNFPGRFSGRQFSNSRSEMNVSTLELGDSALYLCASSLWSAGIITDTQYFGPGTRLTVL.

The rearrangement joins TRBV5-6 to TRBJ2-7, with TRBD1 identical over 10 bases. Trimming took 2 bases from V and 6 from J; bases not matched to a gene: 8. Germline CDR1 reads SGHDT; CDR2 reads YYEEEE. The CDR3 sequence is 15 residues long. The CDR3 region has the DNA TGTGCCAGCAGCTTTGGCGGGACAGGGGCCCCCGAGCAGTACTTC. This sequence encodes CASSFGGTGAPEQYF.

The V and J genes are TRBV13 and TRBJ2-7; 9 bases align to TRBD1. Germline lookup yields CDR1 PRHDT and CDR2 FYEKMQ (reference sequence). The CDR3 runs to 15 residues. V gave up 7 bases and J gave up 7 bases; unmatched junction bases: 14. The CDR3 bases are TGTGCCAGCACTTTCCGGGGACAGGGCTCAGGTGAGCAGTACTTC. As protein: CASTFRGQGSGEQYF.

The chain has TRBV5-1 and TRBJ2-7, with D perhaps matching TRBD1 (6 bases). The length of the CDR3 is 13 residues. Germline loops: CDR1 SGHRS, CDR2 YFSETQ. Between the trimmed V and J ends, which lost 0 bases and 6 bases, there was a span of 10 bases. The CDR3 reads CASSLVGAFEQYF. The DNA for the CDR3 is TGCGCCAGCAGCTTGGTGGGGGCATTCGAGCAGTACTTC.

The V gene is TRBV18, the J gene TRBJ1-2, with 7 bases lining up with TRBD1. CDR3 size: 19 residues. Germline CDR1 reads KGHSH; CDR2 reads LQKENI. V lost 3 bases to trimming and J lost 1 base; unmatched junction nucleotides: 17. The CDR3 DNA follows: TGTGCCAGCTCACCGAGGACAGGACAGTGGTTGTTGGATAACTATGGCTACACCTTC. Protein product: CASSPRTGQWLLDNYGYTF.

The CDR3 DNA follows: TGTGCCAGCAGCCCGGGGACAGGGGGTTCTAGTCAGTACTTC. Its protein is CASSPGTGGSSQYF. The chain carries TRBV5-6 and TRBJ2-4; 11 bases line up with TRBD1. This CDR3 contains 14 residues. Germline V lookup: CDR1 SGHDT, CDR2 YYEEEE. After removal of 4 bases from V and 12 bases from J, the junction contained 9 bases not matched to a gene.

In this sample, this clone turned up once. V and J are TRBV28 and TRBJ2-1, with D possibly being TRBD2 (6 bases). Trimming removed 7 bases from V and 2 bases from J, with 18 bases in between. Germline CDR1 reads MDHEN; CDR2 reads SYDVKM. The CDR3 length is 16 residues. Here the CDR3 DNA reads TGTGCCAGCACCGCCAATAGGGGAGGCCCCTACAATGAGCAGTTCTTC. The encoded protein is CASTANRGGPYNEQFF. The full variable domain, rest sourced from reference TRBV28 and TRBJ2-1, is DVKVTQSSRYLVKRTGEKVFLECVQDMDHENMFWYRQDPGLGLRLIYFSYDVKMKEKGDIPEGYSVSREKKERFSLILESASTNQTSMYLCASTANRGGPYNEQFFGPGTRLTVL.

The chain is built from TRBV6-1 and TRBJ2-5; TRBD2 might be the D (5 bases). CDR1 MNHNS and CDR2 SASEGT come from the germline V gene. Trimming left V 6 bases short and J 5 bases short, with 16 bases between. The CDR3 spans 14 residues. CDR3 nucleotides: TGTGCCAGCAGGCCGGGTGCCCGCGGGGAGACCCAGTACTTC. Amino acid sequence: CASRPGARGETQYF.

This CDR3 is CASSLGGVTYNEQFF. CDR3 sequence (DNA): TGTGCCAGCAGCTTAGGCGGAGTGACCTACAATGAGCAGTTCTTC. V usage is TRBV7-9 and J usage is TRBJ2-1; no firm D call. Trimming stripped 1 base from V and 2 bases from J, with 9 bases between. This CDR3 is 15 amino acids long. Per germline, CDR1 SEHNR and CDR2 FQNEAQ (reference sequence). Filled out from reference TRBV7-9 and TRBJ2-1, the complete variable domain reads DTGVSQNPRHKITKRGQNVTFRCDPISEHNRLYWYRQTLGQGPEFLTYFQNEAQLEKSRLLSDRFSAERPKGSFSTLEIQRTEQGDSAMYLCASSLGGVTYNEQFFGPGTRLTVL.

The V gene is TRBV12-5, the J gene TRBJ2-1; D possibly uses TRBD1 or TRBD2 (5 bases each). The CDR3 is 11 amino acids. Germline-derived CDR1 and CDR2 are LGHNT and FRNRAP. V gave up 4 bases and J gave up 12 bases, with 10 bases separating them. The CDR3 nucleotides are TGTGCTAGTGGTTCCGGGACCGGGCAGTTCTTC. This translates into CASGSGTGQFF. Complete variable domain (other parts from reference TRBV12-5 and TRBJ2-1): DARVTQTPRHKVTEMGQEVTMRCQPILGHNTVFWYRQTMMQGLELLAYFRNRAPLDDSGMPKDRFSAEMPDATLATLKIQPSEPRDSAVYFCASGSGTGQFFGPGTRLTVL.

The rearrangement uses TRBV7-9 and TRBJ2-7; 7 bases match TRBD2. Germline values: CDR1 SEHNR, CDR2 FQNEAQ (reference sequence). Unmatched junction bases numbered 6, after V lost 6 bases and J lost 1 base. This CDR3 contains 14 residues. CDR3 in DNA: TGTGCCAGCAGTGGCCGGGGAGGGTCCTACGAGCAGTACTTC. This sequence encodes CASSGRGGSYEQYF.

The rearrangement uses TRBV7-9 and TRBJ1-1; no firm D call. Germline V gene sequence: CDR1 SEHNR, CDR2 FQNEAQ (reference sequence). This CDR3 is built from 16 residues. V was clipped by 4 bases and J by 4 bases, with 19 bases between them. CDR3 in DNA: TGTGCCAGCAGCTCGTCCCAGTTAGTCTGGGGCACTGAAGCTTTCTTT. It encodes CASSSSQLVWGTEAFF.

The rearrangement uses TRBV2 and TRBJ1-4; D gene unclear. With 2 bases removed from V and 8 bases from J, the gap between germline ends came to 15 bases. Germline CDR1 SNHLY, CDR2 FYNNEI. The length of the CDR3 is 15 residues. In DNA form, the CDR3 reads TGTGCCAGCAGTGAACGGGCAGAAACTTGGGAAAAACTGTTTTTT. Translation: CASSERAETWEKLFF.

The CDR3 reads CSAIGPGTGTYEQYF. For the CDR3, the DNA is TGCAGCGCCATCGGTCCCGGGACAGGAACCTACGAGCAGTACTTC. This chain joins TRBV29-1 and TRBJ2-7; 8 nucleotides match TRBD1. Per the germline V gene, CDR1 is SQVTM and CDR2 is ANQGSEA. The CDR3 sequence is 15 residues long. Unmatched junction bases numbered 13, after V lost 7 bases and J lost 2 bases.

Written as DNA, the CDR3 is TGTGCCAGCAGCCTAAAGACTCATGAAGAGACCCAGTACTTC. This codes for CASSLKTHEETQYF. The chain combines TRBV7-9 with TRBJ2-5; D not certain. V lost 5 bases and J 3 bases, leaving 13 bases between the germline ends. The CDR3 contains 14 residues. Germline V gives CDR1 SEHNR, CDR2 FQNEAQ (reference sequence).

The rearrangement joins TRBV4-1 to TRBJ2-7; 8 positions match TRBD2. The V gene's germline CDR1 is MGHRA and CDR2 YSYEKL. This CDR3 is 15 amino acids long. The J segment lost 2 bases and the V segment lost 3 bases, leaving 6 bases of the junction unmatched. The CDR3 loop reads CASSHRLAPTYEQYF. For the CDR3, the DNA is TGCGCCAGCAGCCATCGACTAGCGCCTACCTACGAGCAGTACTTC.

V gene TRBV27 combines with J gene TRBJ2-7; 8 bases fit TRBD2. The CDR3 runs to 15 residues. Germline CDR1 MNHEY, CDR2 SMNVEV (reference sequence). V lost 3 bases to trimming and J lost 5 bases; unmatched junction nucleotides: 9. CDR3 in amino acids: CASSLRGASINEQYF. In nucleotides, the CDR3 is TGTGCCAGCAGTTTGCGGGGGGCTAGCATCAACGAGCAGTACTTC.

This clone was counted once. The chain is built from TRBV18 and TRBJ2-3; D ambiguous. In germline, CDR1 is KGHSH, CDR2 LQKENI. The CDR3 covers 14 residues. V lost 8 bases and J 1 base, leaving 13 bases between the germline ends. The CDR3 DNA reads TGTGCCAGCCTTCAATCTCCTGGCACAGATACGCAGTATTTT. Its translation: CASLQSPGTDTQYF.

The CDR3 sequence is CASSPGGFYGYTF. The DNA of the CDR3 is TGCGCCAGCAGCCCAGGGGGCTTTTATGGCTACACCTTC. This sequence joins TRBV4-1 and TRBJ1-2, with 8 positions matching TRBD1. Germline CDR1 and CDR2: MGHRA and YSYEKL. The junction had 3 bases not matched to a gene; V was cut back by 4 bases and J by 5 bases. This CDR3 region has 13 residues.

The rearrangement links TRBV7-9 to TRBJ2-2; 12 bases line up with TRBD2. Germline V lookup: CDR1 SEHNR, CDR2 FQNEAQ (reference sequence). The CDR3 length is 17 residues. Trimming at V came to 5 bases and at J to 5 bases, leaving 9 bases not matched to a gene. CDR3 sequence (DNA): TGTGCCAGCAGCCCAAGTGGACTAGCGGGAAGGACCGGGGAGCTGTTTTTT. Amino acid sequence: CASSPSGLAGRTGELFF.

Comment on this clone: Within the sample, other DNA sequences also encode this same CDR3. The chain combines TRBV7-9 with TRBJ2-1; D is possibly TRBD2 (6 bases). The V gene lost 1 base and the J gene lost 5 bases, with 9 bases spanning the gap. The germline CDR1 and CDR2 sequences are SEHNR and FQNEAQ (reference sequence). This CDR3 has 14 residues. The DNA for the CDR3 is TGTGCCAGCAGCTTAGTCGGGACTCACAATGAGCAGTTCTTC. Protein sequence: CASSLVGTHNEQFF.

The count of this clone is one. The chain recombines TRBV27 with TRBJ2-7; weak D call: TRBD2 (6 bases). Trimming removed 2 bases at V and 2 bases at J, with 13 bases between. Germline V gene lookup returns CDR1 MNHEY and CDR2 SMNVEV (reference sequence). This CDR3 is built from 15 residues. Here the CDR3 DNA reads TGTGCCAGCAGTTTAAGGGACTCCCACCCCTACGAGCAGTACTTC. This codes for CASSLRDSHPYEQYF.